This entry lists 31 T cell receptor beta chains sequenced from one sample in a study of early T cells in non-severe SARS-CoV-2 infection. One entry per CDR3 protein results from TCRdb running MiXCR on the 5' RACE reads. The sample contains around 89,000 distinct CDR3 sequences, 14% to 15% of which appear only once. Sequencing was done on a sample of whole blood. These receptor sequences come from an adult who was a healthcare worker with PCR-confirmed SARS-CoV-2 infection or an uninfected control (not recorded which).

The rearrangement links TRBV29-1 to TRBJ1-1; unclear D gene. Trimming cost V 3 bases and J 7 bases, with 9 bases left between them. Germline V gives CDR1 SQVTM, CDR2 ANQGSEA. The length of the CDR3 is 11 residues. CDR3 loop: CSVDRPYEAFF. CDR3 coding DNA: TGCAGCGTTGACAGGCCGTATGAAGCTTTCTTT.

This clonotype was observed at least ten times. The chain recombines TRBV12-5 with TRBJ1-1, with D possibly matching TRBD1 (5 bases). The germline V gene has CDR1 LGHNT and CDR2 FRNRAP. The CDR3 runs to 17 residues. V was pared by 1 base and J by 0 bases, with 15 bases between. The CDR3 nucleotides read TGTGCTAGTGGTTTGGGAGTAATCTGGGGGATGAACACTGAAGCTTTCTTT. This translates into CASGLGVIWGMNTEAFF. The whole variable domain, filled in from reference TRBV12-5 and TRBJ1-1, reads DARVTQTPRHKVTEMGQEVTMRCQPILGHNTVFWYRQTMMQGLELLAYFRNRAPLDDSGMPKDRFSAEMPDATLATLKIQPSEPRDSAVYFCASGLGVIWGMNTEAFFGQGTRLTVV.

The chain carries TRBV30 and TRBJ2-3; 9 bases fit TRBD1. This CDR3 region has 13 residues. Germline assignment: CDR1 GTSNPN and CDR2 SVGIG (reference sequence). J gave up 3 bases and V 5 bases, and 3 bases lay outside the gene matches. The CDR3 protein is CAWDRGRTDTQYF. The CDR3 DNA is TGTGCCTGGGACAGGGGGAGGACAGATACGCAGTATTTT.

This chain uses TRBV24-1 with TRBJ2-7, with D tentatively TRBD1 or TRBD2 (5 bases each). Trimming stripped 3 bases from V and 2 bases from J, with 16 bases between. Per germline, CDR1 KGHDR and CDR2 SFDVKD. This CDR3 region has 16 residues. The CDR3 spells CATSDLPGATTYEQYV. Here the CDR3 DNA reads TGTGCCACCAGTGATCTCCCCGGGGCCACAACCTACGAGCAGTACGTC.

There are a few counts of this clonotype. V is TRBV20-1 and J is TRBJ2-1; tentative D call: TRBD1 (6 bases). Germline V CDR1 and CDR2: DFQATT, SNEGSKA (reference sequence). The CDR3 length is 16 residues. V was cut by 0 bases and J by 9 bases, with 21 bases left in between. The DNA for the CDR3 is TGCAGTGCTAGAGATAGGGTCCAGGGGTTACACTCTGAGCAGTTCTTC. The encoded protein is CSARDRVQGLHSEQFF.

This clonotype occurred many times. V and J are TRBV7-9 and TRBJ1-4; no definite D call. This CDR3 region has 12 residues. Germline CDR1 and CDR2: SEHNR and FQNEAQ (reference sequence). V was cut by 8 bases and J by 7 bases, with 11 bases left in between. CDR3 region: CASGVGGEKLFF. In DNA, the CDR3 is TGTGCCAGCGGCGTTGGTGGTGAAAAACTGTTTTTT.

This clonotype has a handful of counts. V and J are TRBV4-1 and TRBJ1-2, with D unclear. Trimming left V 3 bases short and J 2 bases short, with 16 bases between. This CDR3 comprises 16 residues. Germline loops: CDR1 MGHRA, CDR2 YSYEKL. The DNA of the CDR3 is TGCGCCAGCAGCCAGAGGGCCGCGGAGGGAAACTATGGCTACACCTTC. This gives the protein CASSQRAAEGNYGYTF.

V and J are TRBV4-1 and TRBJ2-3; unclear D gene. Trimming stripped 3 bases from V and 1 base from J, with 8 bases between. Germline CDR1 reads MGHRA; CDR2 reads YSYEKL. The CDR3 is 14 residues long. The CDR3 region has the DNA TGCGCCAGCAGCCAGCGGACCGGCACAGATACGCAGTATTTT. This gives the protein CASSQRTGTDTQYF.

In DNA form, the CDR3 reads TGTGCCAGCAGCTTAGCGGGGCAGTTGGACACTGAAGCTTTCTTT. Residues: CASSLAGQLDTEAFF. J is TRBJ1-1 and V is TRBV11-2; TRBD1 is a possible D gene (5 bases). There are 15 residues in the CDR3. Trimming stripped 1 base from V and 3 bases from J, with 12 bases between. Germline CDR1 is SGHAT and CDR2 is FQNNGV. The full variable domain, completed using reference TRBV11-2 and TRBJ1-1, is EAGVAQSPRYKIIEKRQSVAFWCNPISGHATLYWYQQILGQGPKLLIQFQNNGVVDDSQLPKDRFSAERLKGVDSTLKIQPAKLEDSAVYLCASSLAGQLDTEAFFGQGTRLTVV.

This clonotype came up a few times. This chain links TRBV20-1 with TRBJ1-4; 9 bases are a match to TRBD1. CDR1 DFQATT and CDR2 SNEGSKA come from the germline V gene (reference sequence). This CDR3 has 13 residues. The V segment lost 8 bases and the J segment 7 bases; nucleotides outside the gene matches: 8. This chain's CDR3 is CSTNRGPGEKLFF. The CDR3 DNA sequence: TGCAGTACCAACAGGGGGCCAGGTGAAAAACTGTTTTTT.

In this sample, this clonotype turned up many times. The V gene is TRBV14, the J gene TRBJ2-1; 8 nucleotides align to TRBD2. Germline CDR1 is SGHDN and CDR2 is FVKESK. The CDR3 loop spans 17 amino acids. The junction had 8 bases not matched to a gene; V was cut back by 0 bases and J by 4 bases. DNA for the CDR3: TGTGCCAGCAGCCAAGAGATCGGTAGCGGGGTATACAATGAGCAGTTCTTC. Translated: CASSQEIGSGVYNEQFF.

DNA for the CDR3: TGCAGCGTTGAGTTGAGAGGGTTGAACACTGAAGCTTTCTTT. Amino acid sequence: CSVELRGLNTEAFF. V usage is TRBV29-1 and J usage is TRBJ1-1, with D unclear. The germline V gene has CDR1 SQVTM and CDR2 ANQGSEA. The CDR3 runs to 14 residues. Trimming stripped 3 bases from V and 0 bases from J, with 11 bases between.

CDR3 loop: CASSLGSFPGYGYTF. The CDR3, as DNA: TGTGCCAGCAGCTTAGGTTCCTTTCCAGGCTATGGCTACACCTTC. The genes are TRBV7-2 and TRBJ1-2; D gene ambiguous. The CDR3 spans 15 residues. Germline V gene lookup returns CDR1 SGHTA and CDR2 FQGNSA. The V gene lost 1 base and the J gene lost 4 bases, with 13 bases spanning the gap.

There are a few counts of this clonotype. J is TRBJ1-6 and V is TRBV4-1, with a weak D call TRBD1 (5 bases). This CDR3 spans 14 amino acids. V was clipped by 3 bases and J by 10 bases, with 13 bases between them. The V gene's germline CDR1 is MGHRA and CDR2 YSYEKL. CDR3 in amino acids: CASSHATEGSPLHF. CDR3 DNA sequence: TGCGCCAGCAGCCACGCGACAGAGGGATCACCCCTCCACTTT.

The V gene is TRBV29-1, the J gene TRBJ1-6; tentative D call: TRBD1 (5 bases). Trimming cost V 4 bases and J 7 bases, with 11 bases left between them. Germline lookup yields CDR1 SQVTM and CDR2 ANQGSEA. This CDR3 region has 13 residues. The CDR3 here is CSVGAGWNSPLHF. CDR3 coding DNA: TGCAGCGTTGGGGCAGGGTGGAATTCACCCCTCCACTTT.

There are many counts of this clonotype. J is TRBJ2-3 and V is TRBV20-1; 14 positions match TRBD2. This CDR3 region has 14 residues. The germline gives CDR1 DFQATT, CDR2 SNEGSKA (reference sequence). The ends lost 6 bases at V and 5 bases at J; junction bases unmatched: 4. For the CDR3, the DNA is TGCAGTGCCCCTGGGACTAGCGGGGGAGATACGCAGTATTTT. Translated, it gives CSAPGTSGGDTQYF.

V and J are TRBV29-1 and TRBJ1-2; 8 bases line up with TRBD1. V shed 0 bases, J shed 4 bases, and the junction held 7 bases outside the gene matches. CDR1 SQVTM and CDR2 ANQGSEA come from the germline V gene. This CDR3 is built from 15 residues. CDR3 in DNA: TGCAGCGTTGAAGATCTGACAGGGGAGTTCTATGGCTACACCTTC. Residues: CSVEDLTGEFYGYTF.

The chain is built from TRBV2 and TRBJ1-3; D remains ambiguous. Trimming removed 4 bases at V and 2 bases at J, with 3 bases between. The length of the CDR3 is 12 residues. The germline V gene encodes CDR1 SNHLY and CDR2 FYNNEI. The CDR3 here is CASSAPGNTIYF. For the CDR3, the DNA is TGTGCCAGCAGTGCGCCTGGAAACACCATATATTTT.

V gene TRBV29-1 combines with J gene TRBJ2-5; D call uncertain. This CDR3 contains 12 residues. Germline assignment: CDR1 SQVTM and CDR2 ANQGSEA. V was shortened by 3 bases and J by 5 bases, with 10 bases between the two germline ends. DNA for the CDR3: TGCAGCGTTGATCGTACCCGTGAGACCCAGTACTTC. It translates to CSVDRTRETQYF.

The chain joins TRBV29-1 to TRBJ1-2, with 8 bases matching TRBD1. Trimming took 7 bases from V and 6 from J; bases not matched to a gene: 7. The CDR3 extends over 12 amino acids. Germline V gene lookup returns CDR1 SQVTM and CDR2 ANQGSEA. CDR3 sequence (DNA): TGCAGCGGAATGGACAGGGCCGATGGCTACACCTTC. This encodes CSGMDRADGYTF.

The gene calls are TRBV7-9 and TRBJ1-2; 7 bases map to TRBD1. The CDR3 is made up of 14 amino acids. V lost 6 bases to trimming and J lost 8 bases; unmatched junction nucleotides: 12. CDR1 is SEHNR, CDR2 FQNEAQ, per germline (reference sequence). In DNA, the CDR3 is TGTGCCAGCAGTATGTACACAGGGGAAGAGGGCTACACCTTC. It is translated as CASSMYTGEEGYTF.

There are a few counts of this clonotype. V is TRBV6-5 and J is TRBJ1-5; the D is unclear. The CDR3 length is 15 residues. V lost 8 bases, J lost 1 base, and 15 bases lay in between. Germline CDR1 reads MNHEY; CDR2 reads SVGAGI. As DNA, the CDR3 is TGTGCCAGCCGCTCCAACCGGGAGAGCAATCAGCCCCAGCATTTT. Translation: CASRSNRESNQPQHF.

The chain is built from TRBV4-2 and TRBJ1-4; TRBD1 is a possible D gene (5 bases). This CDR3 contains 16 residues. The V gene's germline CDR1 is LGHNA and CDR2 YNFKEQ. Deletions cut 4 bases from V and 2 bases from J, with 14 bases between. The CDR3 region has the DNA TGTGCCAGCAGCCGGGGGACGGAGCCGACTAATGAAAAACTGTTTTTT. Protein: CASSRGTEPTNEKLFF.

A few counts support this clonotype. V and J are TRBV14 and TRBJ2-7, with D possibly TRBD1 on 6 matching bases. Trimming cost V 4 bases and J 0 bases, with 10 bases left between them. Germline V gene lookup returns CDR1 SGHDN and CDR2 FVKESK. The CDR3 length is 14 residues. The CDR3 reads CASSPGTLSYEQYV. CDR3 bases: TGTGCCAGCAGCCCCGGGACACTCTCCTACGAGCAGTACGTC.

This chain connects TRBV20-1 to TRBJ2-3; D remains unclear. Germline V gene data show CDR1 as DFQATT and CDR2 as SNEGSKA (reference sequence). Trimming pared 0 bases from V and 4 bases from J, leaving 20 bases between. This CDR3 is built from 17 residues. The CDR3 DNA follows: TGCAGTGCTAGAGATCTGCAAGAAGGAGCCCGGTCAGATACGCAGTATTTT. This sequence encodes CSARDLQEGARSDTQYF.

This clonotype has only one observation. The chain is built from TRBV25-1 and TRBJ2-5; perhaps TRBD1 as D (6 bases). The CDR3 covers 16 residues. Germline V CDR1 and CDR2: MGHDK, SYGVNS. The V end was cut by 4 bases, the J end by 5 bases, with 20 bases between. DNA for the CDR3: TGTGCCAGCAGTGCGTGGACAGTACTAAGGAGGGAGACCCAGTACTTC. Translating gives CASSAWTVLRRETQYF.

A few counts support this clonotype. CDR3 in DNA: TGTGCCAGCAGCCCCTCGAGGTTCCACGTCTACGAGCAGTACGTC. This codes for CASSPSRFHVYEQYV. This chain uses TRBV5-6 with TRBJ2-7; D gene ambiguous. Per germline, CDR1 SGHDT and CDR2 YYEEEE. CDR3 length: 15 residues. Trimming took 4 bases from V and 3 from J, leaving 17 bases between them.

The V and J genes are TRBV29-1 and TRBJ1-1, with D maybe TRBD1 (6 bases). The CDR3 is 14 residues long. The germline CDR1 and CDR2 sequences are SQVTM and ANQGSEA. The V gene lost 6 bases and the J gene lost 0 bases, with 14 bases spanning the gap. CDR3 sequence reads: CSVEGGLLNTEAFF. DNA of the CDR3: TGCAGCGTAGAGGGGGGACTGCTGAACACTGAAGCTTTCTTT.

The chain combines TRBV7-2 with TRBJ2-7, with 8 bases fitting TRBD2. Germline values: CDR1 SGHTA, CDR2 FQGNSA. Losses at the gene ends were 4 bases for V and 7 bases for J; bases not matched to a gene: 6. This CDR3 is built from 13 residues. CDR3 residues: CASSSGLVGEQYV. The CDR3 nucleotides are TGTGCCAGCAGCTCGGGACTAGTGGGTGAGCAGTACGTC.

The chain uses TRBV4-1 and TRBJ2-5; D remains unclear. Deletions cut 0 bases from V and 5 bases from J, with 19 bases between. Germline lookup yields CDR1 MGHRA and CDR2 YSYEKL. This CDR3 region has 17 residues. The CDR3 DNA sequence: TGCGCCAGCAGCCAAGAACGGGTAGCAGAGGTGCGGGAGACCCAGTACTTC. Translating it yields CASSQERVAEVRETQYF.

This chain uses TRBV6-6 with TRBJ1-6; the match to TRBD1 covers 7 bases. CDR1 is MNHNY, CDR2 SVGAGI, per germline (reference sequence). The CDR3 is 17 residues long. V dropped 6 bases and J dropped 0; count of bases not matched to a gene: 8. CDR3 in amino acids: CASRPGQVSSYNSPLHF. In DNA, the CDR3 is TGTGCCAGCAGGCCCGGACAGGTCAGCTCCTATAATTCACCCCTCCACTTT.